This T cell receptor (beta chain) was captured in a study of blood T cell repertoires in COVID-19. Study-level information: COVID-19 samples collected from the United States, Italy and Spain covered acute and convalescent phases. Sample material is recorded as cDNA or gDNA derived from T cells, B-cell-depleted T cells, or PBMCs.

Authors' processing steps: By means of reference gene primer amplification, nucleated cell counts were estimated. Measured with immunoSEQ multiplex PCR; TCRdb has only the in-frame clones, and not every one. The V and J calls and the clone size are those of that table, but D and trimming were determined from the DNA. The repertoire holds about 310,000 clones, about nine tenths seen once, with 1% in the top ten. Looked up from germline, CDR1 is SGHRS and CDR2 is YFSETQ. V was cut by 0 bases and J by 1 base, with 13 bases left in between. The CDR3 covers 16 residues. This TCR was sampled from a man aged 45-65 years with active or convalescent COVID-19. Sequencing was carried out using peripheral blood. The chain is built from TRBV5-1 and TRBJ1-1; perhaps TRBD1 as D (6 bases). The CDR3: CASSLGRGMENTEAFF. The CDR3 coding sequence is TGCGCCAGCAGCTTGGGCAGGGGAATGGAGAACACTGAAGCTTTCTTT.